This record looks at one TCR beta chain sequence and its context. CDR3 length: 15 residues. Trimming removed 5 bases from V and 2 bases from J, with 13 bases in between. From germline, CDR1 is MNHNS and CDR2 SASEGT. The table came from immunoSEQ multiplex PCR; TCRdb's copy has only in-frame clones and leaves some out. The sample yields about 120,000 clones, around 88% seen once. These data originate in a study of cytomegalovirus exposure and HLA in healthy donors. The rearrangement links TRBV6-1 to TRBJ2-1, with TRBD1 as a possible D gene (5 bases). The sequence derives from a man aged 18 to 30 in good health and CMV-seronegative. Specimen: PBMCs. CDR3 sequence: CASSRRQRPYNEQFF. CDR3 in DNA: TGTGCCAGCAGTAGACGACAGCGACCCTACAATGAGCAGTTCTTC.